The subject of this entry is one T cell receptor (beta chain). Its antigen is currently unknown. Blood samples were obtained at baseline, cycle 4 day 1, and cycle 7 day 1. TCRdb keeps only in-frame clones here, not all; method: immunoSEQ multiplex PCR. The sample lists under 85,000 clones; 60% to 80% were seen once. The data were taken from a study of OX40 agonist ivuxolimab in advanced cancers. About the research overall: Dose-escalation patients' cancers were hepatocellular carcinoma, melanoma, renal cell or head and neck cancer.

Study-wide results and caveats: At 0.1 to 3.0 mg/kg, clonal expansion of CD4+ and CD8+ blood T cells had occurred by week 6. Averaging showed that CD8+ T cells had more expanded clones than CD4+ did.

The receptor comes from an adult with an advanced solid tumor such as melanoma, head and neck, liver or kidney cancer. Sequences were derived from CD4+ or CD8+ T cells sorted from blood, sampled in a trial of the OX40 agonist ivuxolimab.

CDR3 sequence (DNA): TGTGCCAGCAGCATCAGGGGTGTCTATGGCTACACCTTC. Amino acids: CASSIRGVYGYTF. This chain joins TRBV5-4 and TRBJ1-2; the D gene is possibly TRBD1 (6 bases). The CDR3 is 13 residues long. Trimming removed 4 bases from V and 4 bases from J, with 11 bases in between. Germline CDR1 and CDR2: SGHNT and YYREEE (reference sequence).